This TCR beta chain originates from a study of beta chain features in type 1 diabetes. This CDR3 contains 16 residues. Germline values: CDR1 SGHTA, CDR2 FQGNSA. V was clipped by 2 bases and J by 2 bases, with 16 bases between them. Reverse transcription of all isolated RNA meant that expressed TCRB transcripts were sequenced. Repertoires were generated with immunoSEQ multiplex PCR, while TCRdb's copy carries only in-frame clones and drops some. The table shows some 150,000 clones, with about 10% occurring only once. The chain joins TRBV7-2 to TRBJ2-7; perhaps TRBD1 as D (6 bases). The sequenced sample consisted of naive CD4+ T cells from blood. This clonotype was sampled from a man between 18 and 29 years old in good health. The DNA of the CDR3 is TGTGCCAGCAGCTTAATTGGGGGCGGCCAAGCCTACGAGCAGTACTTC. It translates to CASSLIGGGQAYEQYF.